This T cell receptor (beta chain) was documented in a study of blood T cells in healthy people across ages. Study outcomes and limitations: Comparison with aged donors showed that long-lived donors had more naive CD4+ cells and higher diversity.

A J-beta primer mix and a sample-barcoded 5' primer were used in a second PCR of about 6 to 12 cycles. TCRdb re-derived calls from the 5' RACE reads in MiXCR, one entry per CDR3 protein. The profile shows about 1.4 million distinct CDR3 sequences, around 55% of them singletons. Turning to this clonotype: The antigen remains unidentified.

This CDR3 has 13 amino acids. Trimming cost V 6 bases and J 8 bases; bases outside gene matches: 6. J is TRBJ1-2 and V is TRBV12-3 or TRBV12-4; TRBD1 aligns across 10 bases. The sample taken for sequencing was blood. This TCR came from a man aged 18 to 30 in good health. The CDR3 DNA follows: TGTGCCAGCAGGAGACAGGGGGCATTCGGCTACACCTTC. Its translation is CASRRQGAFGYTF.